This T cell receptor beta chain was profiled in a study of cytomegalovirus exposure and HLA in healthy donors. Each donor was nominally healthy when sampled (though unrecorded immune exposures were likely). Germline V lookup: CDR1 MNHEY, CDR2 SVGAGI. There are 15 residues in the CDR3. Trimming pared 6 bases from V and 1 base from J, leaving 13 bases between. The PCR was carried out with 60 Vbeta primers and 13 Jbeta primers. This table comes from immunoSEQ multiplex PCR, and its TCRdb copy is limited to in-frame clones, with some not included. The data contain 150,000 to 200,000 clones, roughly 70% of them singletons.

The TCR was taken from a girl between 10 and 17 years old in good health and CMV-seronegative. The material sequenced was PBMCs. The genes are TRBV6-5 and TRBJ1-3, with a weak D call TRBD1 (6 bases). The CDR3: CASRRGQQSGNTIYF. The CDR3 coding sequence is TGTGCCAGCAGACGTGGACAGCAGTCTGGAAACACCATATATTTT.